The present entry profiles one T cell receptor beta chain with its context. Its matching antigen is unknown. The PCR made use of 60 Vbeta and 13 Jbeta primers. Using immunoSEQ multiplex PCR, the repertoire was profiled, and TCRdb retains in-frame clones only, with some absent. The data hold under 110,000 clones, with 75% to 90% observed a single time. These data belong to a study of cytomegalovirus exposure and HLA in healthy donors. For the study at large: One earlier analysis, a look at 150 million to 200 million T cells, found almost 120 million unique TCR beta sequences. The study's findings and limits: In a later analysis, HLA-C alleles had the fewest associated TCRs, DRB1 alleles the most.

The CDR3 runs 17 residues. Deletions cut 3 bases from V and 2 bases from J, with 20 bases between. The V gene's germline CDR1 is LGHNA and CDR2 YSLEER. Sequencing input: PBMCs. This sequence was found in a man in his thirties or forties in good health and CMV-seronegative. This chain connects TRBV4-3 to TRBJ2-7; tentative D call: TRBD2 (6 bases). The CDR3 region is CASSHGTGDPATYEQYF. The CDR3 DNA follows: TGCGCCAGCAGCCACGGGACGGGGGACCCCGCTACCTACGAGCAGTACTTC.